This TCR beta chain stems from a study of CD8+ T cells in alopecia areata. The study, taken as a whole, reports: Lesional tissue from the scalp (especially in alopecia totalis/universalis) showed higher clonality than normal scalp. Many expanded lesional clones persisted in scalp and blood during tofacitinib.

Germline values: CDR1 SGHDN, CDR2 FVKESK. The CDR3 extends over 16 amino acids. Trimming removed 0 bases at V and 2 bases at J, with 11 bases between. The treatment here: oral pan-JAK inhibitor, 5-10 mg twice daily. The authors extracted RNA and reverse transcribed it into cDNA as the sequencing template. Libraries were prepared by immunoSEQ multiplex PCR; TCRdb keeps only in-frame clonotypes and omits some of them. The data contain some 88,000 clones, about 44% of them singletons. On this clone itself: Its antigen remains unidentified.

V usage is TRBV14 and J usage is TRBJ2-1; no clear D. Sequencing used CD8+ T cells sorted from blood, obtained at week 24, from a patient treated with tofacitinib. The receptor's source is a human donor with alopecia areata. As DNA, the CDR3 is TGTGCCAGCAGCCAAGACTGGCGACCCGCCTACAATGAGCAGTTCTTC. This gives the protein CASSQDWRPAYNEQFF.